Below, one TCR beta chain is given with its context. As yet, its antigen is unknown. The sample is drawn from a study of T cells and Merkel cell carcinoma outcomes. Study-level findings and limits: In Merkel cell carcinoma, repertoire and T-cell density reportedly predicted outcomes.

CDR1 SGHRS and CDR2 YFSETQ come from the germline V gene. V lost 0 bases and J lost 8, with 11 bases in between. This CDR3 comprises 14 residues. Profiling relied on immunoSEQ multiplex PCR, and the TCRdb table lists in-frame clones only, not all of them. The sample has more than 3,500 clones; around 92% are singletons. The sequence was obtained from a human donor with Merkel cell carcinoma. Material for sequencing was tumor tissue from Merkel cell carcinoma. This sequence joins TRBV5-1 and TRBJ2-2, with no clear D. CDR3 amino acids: CASSLGLDVGELFF. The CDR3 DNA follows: TGCGCCAGCAGCTTGGGCTTAGACGTGGGGGAGCTGTTTTTT.